This TCR beta chain is from a study of memory CD4+ T cells and cytomegalovirus serostatus. Comments on this clone: Its specificity is unknown.

Germline trimming cut 7 bases from V and 4 bases from J; bases unmatched to any gene: 5. This CDR3 comprises 13 residues. CDR1 is SQVTM, CDR2 ANQGSEA, per germline. Produced via immunoSEQ multiplex PCR; TCRdb's table is partial and in-frame only. The data hold under 100,000 clones, with 80% observed a single time. Regarding the study as a whole: Median bootstrapped AUC for CMV status was about 0.95 originally, about 0.9 US-trained. About 40% of the roughly 160 known CMV-associated TCRbeta sequences appeared in CD4+ memory.

Single viable CD3+CD4+CD8-CD45RO+ cells were sorted as the memory CD4+ T cells. Sequenced material: memory CD4+ T cells from blood. The J gene is TRBJ2-1, the V gene TRBV29-1; 9 bases match TRBD2. The TCR sequence derives from an adult in good health and CMV-seronegative. CDR3 amino acids: CSALTSGYNEQFF. In DNA form, the CDR3 reads TGCAGCGCTCTGACTAGCGGATACAATGAGCAGTTCTTC.